Below are 25 T cell receptor beta chains sequenced from a single sample in a study of vaccination and CD4 T cells after COVID-19 (dated by TCRdb to between 2020 and 2023). Their cognate antigens are unknown. What the treatment or condition label conveys for this sample: approximately nine-day PBMC culture with coronavirus spike peptide pools or control peptides (ViraFEST assay). Libraries were constructed by PCR. The reads were generated on an Illumina iSeq 100. DNA from cultured CD4+ T cells underwent TCR sequencing with the Oncomine TCR Beta short-read assay at the Johns Hopkins FTIC core. Using fastp at Q25 and MiXCR, TCRdb reprocessed the public reads and kept productive beta chains. Entries that share a CDR3 protein sequence are merged under the most common genes and DNA. The sample table records some 18,000 distinct CDR3 sequences; about 71% of these occur just once. 5.5% to 7% of the sample is taken by the ten largest.

What was sequenced was CD4+ T cells from blood, cultured in vitro. The receptors here all came from a human donor who had recovered from COVID-19.

The chain recombines TRBV28 with TRBJ1-5; 9 nucleotides match TRBD1. Trimming took 3 bases from V and 11 from J; bases not matched to a gene: 11. Germline V gene data show CDR1 as MDHEN and CDR2 as SYDVKM. The CDR3 is 15 amino acids. The CDR3 region is CASSFTLTGGETQHF. The CDR3 region has the DNA TGTGCCAGCAGTTTTACGTTGACAGGGGGAGAGACCCAGCATTTT.

V and J are TRBV19 and TRBJ2-5, with TRBD2 matching 7 bases. Germline assignment: CDR1 LNHDA and CDR2 SQIVND (reference sequence). CDR3 size: 13 residues. V was pared by 6 bases and J by 4 bases, with 5 bases of the junction left unmatched. The CDR3: CASRPGRGETQYF. The CDR3 DNA reads TGTGCCAGTAGACCAGGGAGGGGAGAGACCCAGTACTTC.

The rearrangement links TRBV6-1 to TRBJ2-6; 9 bases are shared with TRBD1. The J segment lost 0 bases and the V segment lost 5 bases, leaving 5 bases of the junction unmatched. CDR3 size: 17 residues. The V gene's germline CDR1 is MNHNS and CDR2 SASEGT. CDR3 sequence (DNA): TGTGCCAGCAGTCCGGGACAGGGTCGCTCTGGGGCCAACGTCCTGACTTTC. It specifies CASSPGQGRSGANVLTF.

The V and J genes are TRBV18 and TRBJ1-5; D perhaps matches TRBD1 (6 bases). The CDR3 covers 16 residues. Germline lookup yields CDR1 KGHSH and CDR2 LQKENI. The V gene lost 1 base and the J gene lost 1 base, with 11 bases spanning the gap. The CDR3 loop is CASSPQAQGSNQPQHF. CDR3 in DNA: TGTGCCAGCTCACCACAAGCCCAGGGGAGCAATCAGCCCCAGCATTTT. The variable domain in full, completed from reference TRBV18 and TRBJ1-5, reads NAGVMQNPRHLVRRRGQEARLRCSPMKGHSHVYWYRQLPEEGLKFMVYLQKENIIDESGMPKERFSAEFPKEGPSILRIQQVVRGDSAAYFCASSPQAQGSNQPQHFGDGTRLSIL.

This chain uses TRBV7-3 with TRBJ1-1, with a tentative D call TRBD1 (5 bases). V shed 8 bases and J shed 4 bases, with 17 bases lying between them. Germline CDR1 is SGHTA and CDR2 is FQGTGA. This CDR3 has 14 amino acids. As DNA, the CDR3 is TGTGCCAGCGCCTCCCAGGGAGGGGCCACTGAAGCTTTCTTT. It translates to CASASQGGATEAFF.

To note about this clonotype: This sequence may be a read error, since a much larger clone differs from it by one base. This chain joins TRBV6-1 and TRBJ2-2; tentatively, D is TRBD2 (6 bases). The CDR3 is 16 residues long. Germline CDR1 is MNHNS and CDR2 is SASEGT. The CDR3 DNA sequence: TGTGCCAGCAGGTTATCTGGGACTTTTCGGACCGGGGAGCTGATTTTT. It encodes CASRLSGTFRTGELIF.

This clonotype was counted a single time. Written as DNA, the CDR3 is TGTGCCAGCAGTGAAATCGCGGCCTCCCACACCGGGGAGCTGTTTTTT. It translates to CASSEIAASHTGELFF. V and J are TRBV2 and TRBJ2-2; D unresolved. In germline, CDR1 is SNHLY, CDR2 FYNNEI. This CDR3 is 16 amino acids long. V was cut by 2 bases and J by 3 bases, with 13 bases left in between.

CDR3 amino acids: CASSPTRTSGISVYEQYF. CDR3 DNA sequence: TGTGCCAGCAGCCCCACGCGGACTAGCGGGATATCGGTCTATGAGCAGTACTTC. The J gene is TRBJ2-7, the V gene TRBV7-9, with TRBD2 matching 12 bases. The V and J ends lost 5 bases and 7 bases, in that order; junction bases with no gene match: 18. The CDR3 loop spans 18 amino acids. Germline V lookup: CDR1 SEHNR, CDR2 FQNEAQ (reference sequence).

In this sample, this clonotype turned up a few times. The gene calls are TRBV24-1 and TRBJ1-1; possible D gene TRBD1, 5 bases. The CDR3 length is 11 residues. Germline-derived CDR1 and CDR2 are KGHDR and SFDVKD. V was shortened by 9 bases and J by 7 bases, with 11 bases between the two germline ends. This chain's CDR3 is CATSGGYEAFF. CDR3 DNA sequence: TGTGCCACCTCCGGGGGGTATGAAGCTTTCTTT.

This clonotype showed up just once. CDR3 sequence: CASSRTSGSGETQYF. CDR3 DNA sequence: TGTGCCAGCAGTCGTACTAGCGGGAGCGGCGAGACCCAGTACTTC. V is TRBV7-2 and J is TRBJ2-5; 11 bases agree with TRBD2. Germline lookup yields CDR1 SGHTA and CDR2 FQGNSA. Trimming removed 6 bases from V and 5 bases from J; junction bases left unmatched: 8. The CDR3 is 15 residues long. The full variable domain, rest sourced from reference TRBV7-2 and TRBJ2-5, is GAGVSQSPSNKVTEKGKDVELRCDPISGHTALYWYRQSLGQGLEFLIYFQGNSAPDKSGLPSDRFSAERTGGSVSTLTIQRTQQEDSAVYLCASSRTSGSGETQYFGPGTRLLVL.

In its sample, this clonotype was seen a few times. The chain employs TRBV7-2 and TRBJ1-5, with D possibly TRBD1 on 6 matching bases. V was clipped by 3 bases and J by 1 base, with 16 bases between them. The CDR3 covers 17 residues. In germline, CDR1 is SGHTA, CDR2 FQGNSA. CDR3 protein: CASSFLPGTLSNQPQHF. The CDR3 bases are TGTGCCAGCAGCTTTCTCCCCGGGACATTGAGCAATCAGCCCCAGCATTTT. The whole variable domain, filled in from reference TRBV7-2 and TRBJ1-5, reads GAGVSQSPSNKVTEKGKDVELRCDPISGHTALYWYRQSLGQGLEFLIYFQGNSAPDKSGLPSDRFSAERTGGSVSTLTIQRTQQEDSAVYLCASSFLPGTLSNQPQHFGDGTRLSIL.

The genes are TRBV6-5 and TRBJ1-5; TRBD1 matches 7 bases. V was pared by 0 bases and J by 5 bases, with 1 base of the junction left unmatched. Germline assignment: CDR1 MNHEY and CDR2 SVGAGI. CDR3 length: 14 residues. CDR3 in DNA: TGTGCCAGCAGTTACTCGAGGGGGCATCAGCCCCAGCATTTT. It is translated as CASSYSRGHQPQHF.

V gene TRBV20-1 combines with J gene TRBJ1-5, with D perhaps TRBD1 (6 bases). There are 14 residues in the CDR3. Trimming shortened V by 5 bases and J by 4 bases, and 15 bases separated the two germline ends. The germline V gene encodes CDR1 DFQATT and CDR2 SNEGSKA (reference sequence). In DNA form, the CDR3 reads TGCAGTGCTCCGCCCTCAGGGGTAAATCAGCCCCAGCATTTT. Translation: CSAPPSGVNQPQHF.

J is TRBJ1-1 and V is TRBV27; a possible D gene is TRBD1 (5 bases). The germline gives CDR1 MNHEY, CDR2 SMNVEV (reference sequence). CDR3 length equals 14 residues. V was pared by 2 bases and J by 1 base, with 8 bases between. CDR3 sequence (DNA): TGTGCCAGCAGTTTAGGGGGGACGAACACTGAAGCTTTCTTT. Translation: CASSLGGTNTEAFF.

The V call is TRBV7-2, the J call TRBJ1-1, with D perhaps TRBD1 (5 bases). V lost 1 base to trimming and J lost 0 bases, with 12 bases between them. In germline, CDR1 is SGHTA, CDR2 FQGNSA. The CDR3 covers 16 residues. CDR3 sequence reads: CASSLGATAMNTEAFF. The CDR3 nucleotides read TGTGCCAGCAGCTTAGGGGCGACAGCCATGAACACTGAAGCTTTCTTT.

This rearrangement joins TRBV28 to TRBJ2-3; D is perhaps TRBD2 (5 bases). V gave up 8 bases and J gave up 0 bases, with 18 bases separating them. Germline CDR1 and CDR2: MDHEN and SYDVKM. CDR3 length: 16 amino acids. CDR3 bases: TGTGCCAGCCACCCCTGGGGAGTTTCCAGCACAGATACGCAGTATTTT. Protein product: CASHPWGVSSTDTQYF.

The chain couples TRBV10-3 to TRBJ1-1, with D maybe TRBD1 (6 bases). In germline, CDR1 is ENHRY, CDR2 SYGVKD. CDR3 size: 14 residues. Between the trimmed V and J ends, which lost 2 bases and 8 bases, there was a span of 15 bases. CDR3: CAISETGERGEAFF. The CDR3 DNA sequence: TGTGCCATCAGTGAGACCGGGGAGAGGGGGGAAGCTTTCTTT.

This clonotype has a handful of counts. V gene TRBV29-1 combines with J gene TRBJ1-1; D remains unclear. Germline V gene sequence: CDR1 SQVTM, CDR2 ANQGSEA. Trimming took 4 bases from V and 4 from J, leaving 16 bases between them. The CDR3 spans 14 residues. CDR3 amino acids: CSVASLIGRTEAFF. The DNA of the CDR3 is TGCAGCGTTGCGAGCCTCATAGGGCGCACTGAAGCTTTCTTT.

This sequence joins TRBV6-2 or TRBV6-3 and TRBJ1-1, with a possible D match to TRBD1 (5 bases). Germline CDR1 MNHEY, CDR2 SVGEGT. This CDR3 is built from 15 residues. V was shortened by 6 bases and J by 1 base, with 15 bases between the two germline ends. As DNA, the CDR3 is TGTGCCAGCAGCCCCGGCGCGGGACGGAACACTGAAGCTTTCTTT. This codes for CASSPGAGRNTEAFF.

This chain links TRBV19 with TRBJ2-5, with 7 nucleotides matching TRBD1. CDR3 length: 16 amino acids. J gave up 0 bases and V 4 bases, and 8 bases lay outside the gene matches. Germline V CDR1 and CDR2: LNHDA, SQIVND (reference sequence). This CDR3 is CASSRMTGTYQETQYF. The CDR3 bases are TGTGCCAGTAGTAGGATGACAGGGACATACCAAGAGACCCAGTACTTC. The full variable domain, in which reference TRBV19 and TRBJ2-5 provide the parts outside the CDR3, is DGGITQSPKYLFRKEGQNVTLSCEQNLNHDAMYWYRQDPGQGLRLIYYSQIVNDFQKGDIAEGYSVSREKKESFPLTVTSAQKNPTAFYLCASSRMTGTYQETQYFGPGTRLLVL.

This chain uses TRBV7-9 with TRBJ2-7, with D perhaps matching TRBD2 (6 bases). With 5 bases removed from V and 3 bases from J, the gap between germline ends came to 14 bases. The CDR3 length is 14 residues. CDR1 and CDR2 from the germline V gene are SEHNR and FQNEAQ (reference sequence). This CDR3 is CASSRRTNFYEQYF. The CDR3 DNA follows: TGTGCCAGCAGCCGCCGGACTAATTTCTACGAGCAGTACTTC.

This clonotype was seen a single time. The chain has TRBV27 and TRBJ1-5; 7 nucleotides align to TRBD1. The CDR3 spans 12 residues. V shed 5 bases, J shed 8 bases, and the junction held 3 bases outside the gene matches. Per the germline V gene, CDR1 is MNHEY and CDR2 is SMNVEV (reference sequence). CDR3 DNA sequence: TGTGCCAGCAGTCCTGGGACAGAGCCCCAGCATTTT. Encoded protein: CASSPGTEPQHF.

This clonotype was counted only a few times. The V gene is TRBV7-9, the J gene TRBJ2-7; 12 bases match TRBD2. The germline gives CDR1 SEHNR, CDR2 FQNEAQ (reference sequence). The CDR3 spans 15 residues. Trimming at V came to 5 bases and at J to 6 bases, leaving 8 bases not matched to a gene. The CDR3 here is CASSRTLAGGREQYF. In nucleotides, the CDR3 is TGTGCCAGCAGCCGAACCCTAGCGGGAGGGCGCGAGCAGTACTTC.

The V gene is TRBV27, the J gene TRBJ2-1, with D possibly matching TRBD1 (8 bases). This CDR3 spans 14 amino acids. V was pared by 6 bases and J by 9 bases, with 18 bases between. Germline-derived CDR1 and CDR2 are MNHEY and SMNVEV (reference sequence). The CDR3 region is CASSSLYRGGEQFF. In DNA form, the CDR3 reads TGTGCCAGCAGCTCACTCTACAGGGGGGGTGAGCAGTTCTTC.

The chain joins TRBV20-1 to TRBJ2-1, with 9 bases identical to TRBD2. In germline, CDR1 is DFQATT, CDR2 SNEGSKA (reference sequence). V shed 6 bases, J shed 5 bases, and the junction held 14 bases outside the gene matches. CDR3 size: 16 residues. The CDR3 region is CSAIPIRLADHNEQFF. Written as DNA, the CDR3 is TGCAGTGCCATCCCGATCAGACTAGCGGATCACAATGAGCAGTTCTTC.